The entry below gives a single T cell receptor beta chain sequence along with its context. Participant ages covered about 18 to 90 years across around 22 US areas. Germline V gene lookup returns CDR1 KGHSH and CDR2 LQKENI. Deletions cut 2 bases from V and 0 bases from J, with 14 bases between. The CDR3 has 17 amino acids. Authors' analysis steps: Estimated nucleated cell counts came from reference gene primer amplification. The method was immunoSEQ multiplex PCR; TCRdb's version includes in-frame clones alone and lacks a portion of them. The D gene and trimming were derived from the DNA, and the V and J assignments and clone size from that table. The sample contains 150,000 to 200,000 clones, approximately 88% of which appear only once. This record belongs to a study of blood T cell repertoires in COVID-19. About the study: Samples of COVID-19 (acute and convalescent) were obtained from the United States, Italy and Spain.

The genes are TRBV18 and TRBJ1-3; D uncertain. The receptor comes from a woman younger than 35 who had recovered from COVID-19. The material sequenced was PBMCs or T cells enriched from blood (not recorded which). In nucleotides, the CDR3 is TGTGCCAGCTCACCAGAGTTCGGAGGACTCTCTGGAAACACCATATATTTT. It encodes CASSPEFGGLSGNTIYF.